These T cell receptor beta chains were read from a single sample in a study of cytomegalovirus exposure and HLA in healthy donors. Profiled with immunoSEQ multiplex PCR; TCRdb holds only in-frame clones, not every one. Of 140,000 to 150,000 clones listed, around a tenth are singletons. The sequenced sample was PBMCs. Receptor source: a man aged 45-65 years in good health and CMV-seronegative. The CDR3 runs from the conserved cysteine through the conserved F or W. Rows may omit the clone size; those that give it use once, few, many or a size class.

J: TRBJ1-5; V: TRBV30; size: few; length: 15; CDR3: CAWSFRGTGNQPQHF
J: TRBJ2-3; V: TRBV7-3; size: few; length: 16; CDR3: CASSLSGRGGTDTQYF
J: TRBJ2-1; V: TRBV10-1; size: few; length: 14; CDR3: CASSEGAGHNEQFF
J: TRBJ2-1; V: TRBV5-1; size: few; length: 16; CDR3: CASSPQLAGGPFEQFF
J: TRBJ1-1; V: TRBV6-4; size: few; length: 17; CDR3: CASSDPPLSGGMAEAFF
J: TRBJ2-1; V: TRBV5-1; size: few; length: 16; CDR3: CASSPTSGGAIHEQFF
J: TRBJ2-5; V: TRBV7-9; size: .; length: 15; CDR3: CASSLVRGGVETQYF
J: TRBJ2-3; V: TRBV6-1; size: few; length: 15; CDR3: CASSSSTGLADTQYF
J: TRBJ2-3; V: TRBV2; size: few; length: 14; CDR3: CASSHRGPTDTQYF
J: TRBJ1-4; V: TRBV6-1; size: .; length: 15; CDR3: CASSEGRLFNEKLFF
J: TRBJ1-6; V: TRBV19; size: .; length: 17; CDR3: CASSAGQGASYNSPLHF
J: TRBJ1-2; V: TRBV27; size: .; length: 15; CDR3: CASSLRRDRGVSYTF
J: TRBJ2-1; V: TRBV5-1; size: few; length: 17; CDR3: CASSSAPSGSAGNEQFF
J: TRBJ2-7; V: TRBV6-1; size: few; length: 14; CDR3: CASTLWTGSYEQYF
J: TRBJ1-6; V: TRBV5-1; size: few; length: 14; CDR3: CASSSTGERSPLHF
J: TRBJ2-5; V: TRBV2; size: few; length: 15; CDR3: CASSDWGQGQETQYF
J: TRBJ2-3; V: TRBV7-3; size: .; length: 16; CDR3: CASSARLAGDTDTQYF
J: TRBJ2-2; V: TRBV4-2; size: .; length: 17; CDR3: CASSRLRGDRVHGELFF
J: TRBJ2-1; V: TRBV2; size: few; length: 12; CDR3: CASSVTGPKQFF
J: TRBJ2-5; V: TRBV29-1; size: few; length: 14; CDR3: CSVALAGGGETQYF
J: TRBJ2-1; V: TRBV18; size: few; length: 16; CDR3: CASSLGSRWLDNEQFF
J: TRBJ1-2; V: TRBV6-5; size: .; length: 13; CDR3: CASSYSSVYGYTF
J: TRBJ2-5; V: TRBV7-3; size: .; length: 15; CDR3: CASSPSGSRQETQYF
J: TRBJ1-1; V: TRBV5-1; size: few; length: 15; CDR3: CASSLGERVNTEAFF
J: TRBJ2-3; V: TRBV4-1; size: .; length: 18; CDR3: CASSLRASGRAYTDTQYF
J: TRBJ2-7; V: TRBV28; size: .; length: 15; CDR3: CASRKGGGTTYEQYF